This TCR beta chain originates from a study of blood T cell repertoires in COVID-19. Study overall: PBMCs, B-cell-depleted T cells, or T cells were the source of the cDNA or gDNA that made up the material.

The CDR3 has 15 amino acids. Per the germline V gene, CDR1 is ENHRY and CDR2 is SYGVKD. V gave up 3 bases and J gave up 4 bases, with 13 bases separating them. Original handling: Reference gene primer amplification gave nucleated cell count estimates. Sequencing was performed with immunoSEQ multiplex PCR; in TCRdb, only in-frame clones are kept and a portion is missing. For V, J and clone size, that table is used; D and trimming come from the DNA. In the table there are about 520,000 clones, 70% to 90% of which are singletons. This clonotype was sampled from a human donor in a cohort sampled during active COVID-19. Sequencing was done on a sample of peripheral blood. The chain carries TRBV10-3 and TRBJ1-3; D might be TRBD1 (5 bases). The CDR3 is CAISDKGIGGNTIYF. Here the CDR3 DNA reads TGTGCCATCAGTGATAAGGGGATAGGCGGAAACACCATATATTTT.